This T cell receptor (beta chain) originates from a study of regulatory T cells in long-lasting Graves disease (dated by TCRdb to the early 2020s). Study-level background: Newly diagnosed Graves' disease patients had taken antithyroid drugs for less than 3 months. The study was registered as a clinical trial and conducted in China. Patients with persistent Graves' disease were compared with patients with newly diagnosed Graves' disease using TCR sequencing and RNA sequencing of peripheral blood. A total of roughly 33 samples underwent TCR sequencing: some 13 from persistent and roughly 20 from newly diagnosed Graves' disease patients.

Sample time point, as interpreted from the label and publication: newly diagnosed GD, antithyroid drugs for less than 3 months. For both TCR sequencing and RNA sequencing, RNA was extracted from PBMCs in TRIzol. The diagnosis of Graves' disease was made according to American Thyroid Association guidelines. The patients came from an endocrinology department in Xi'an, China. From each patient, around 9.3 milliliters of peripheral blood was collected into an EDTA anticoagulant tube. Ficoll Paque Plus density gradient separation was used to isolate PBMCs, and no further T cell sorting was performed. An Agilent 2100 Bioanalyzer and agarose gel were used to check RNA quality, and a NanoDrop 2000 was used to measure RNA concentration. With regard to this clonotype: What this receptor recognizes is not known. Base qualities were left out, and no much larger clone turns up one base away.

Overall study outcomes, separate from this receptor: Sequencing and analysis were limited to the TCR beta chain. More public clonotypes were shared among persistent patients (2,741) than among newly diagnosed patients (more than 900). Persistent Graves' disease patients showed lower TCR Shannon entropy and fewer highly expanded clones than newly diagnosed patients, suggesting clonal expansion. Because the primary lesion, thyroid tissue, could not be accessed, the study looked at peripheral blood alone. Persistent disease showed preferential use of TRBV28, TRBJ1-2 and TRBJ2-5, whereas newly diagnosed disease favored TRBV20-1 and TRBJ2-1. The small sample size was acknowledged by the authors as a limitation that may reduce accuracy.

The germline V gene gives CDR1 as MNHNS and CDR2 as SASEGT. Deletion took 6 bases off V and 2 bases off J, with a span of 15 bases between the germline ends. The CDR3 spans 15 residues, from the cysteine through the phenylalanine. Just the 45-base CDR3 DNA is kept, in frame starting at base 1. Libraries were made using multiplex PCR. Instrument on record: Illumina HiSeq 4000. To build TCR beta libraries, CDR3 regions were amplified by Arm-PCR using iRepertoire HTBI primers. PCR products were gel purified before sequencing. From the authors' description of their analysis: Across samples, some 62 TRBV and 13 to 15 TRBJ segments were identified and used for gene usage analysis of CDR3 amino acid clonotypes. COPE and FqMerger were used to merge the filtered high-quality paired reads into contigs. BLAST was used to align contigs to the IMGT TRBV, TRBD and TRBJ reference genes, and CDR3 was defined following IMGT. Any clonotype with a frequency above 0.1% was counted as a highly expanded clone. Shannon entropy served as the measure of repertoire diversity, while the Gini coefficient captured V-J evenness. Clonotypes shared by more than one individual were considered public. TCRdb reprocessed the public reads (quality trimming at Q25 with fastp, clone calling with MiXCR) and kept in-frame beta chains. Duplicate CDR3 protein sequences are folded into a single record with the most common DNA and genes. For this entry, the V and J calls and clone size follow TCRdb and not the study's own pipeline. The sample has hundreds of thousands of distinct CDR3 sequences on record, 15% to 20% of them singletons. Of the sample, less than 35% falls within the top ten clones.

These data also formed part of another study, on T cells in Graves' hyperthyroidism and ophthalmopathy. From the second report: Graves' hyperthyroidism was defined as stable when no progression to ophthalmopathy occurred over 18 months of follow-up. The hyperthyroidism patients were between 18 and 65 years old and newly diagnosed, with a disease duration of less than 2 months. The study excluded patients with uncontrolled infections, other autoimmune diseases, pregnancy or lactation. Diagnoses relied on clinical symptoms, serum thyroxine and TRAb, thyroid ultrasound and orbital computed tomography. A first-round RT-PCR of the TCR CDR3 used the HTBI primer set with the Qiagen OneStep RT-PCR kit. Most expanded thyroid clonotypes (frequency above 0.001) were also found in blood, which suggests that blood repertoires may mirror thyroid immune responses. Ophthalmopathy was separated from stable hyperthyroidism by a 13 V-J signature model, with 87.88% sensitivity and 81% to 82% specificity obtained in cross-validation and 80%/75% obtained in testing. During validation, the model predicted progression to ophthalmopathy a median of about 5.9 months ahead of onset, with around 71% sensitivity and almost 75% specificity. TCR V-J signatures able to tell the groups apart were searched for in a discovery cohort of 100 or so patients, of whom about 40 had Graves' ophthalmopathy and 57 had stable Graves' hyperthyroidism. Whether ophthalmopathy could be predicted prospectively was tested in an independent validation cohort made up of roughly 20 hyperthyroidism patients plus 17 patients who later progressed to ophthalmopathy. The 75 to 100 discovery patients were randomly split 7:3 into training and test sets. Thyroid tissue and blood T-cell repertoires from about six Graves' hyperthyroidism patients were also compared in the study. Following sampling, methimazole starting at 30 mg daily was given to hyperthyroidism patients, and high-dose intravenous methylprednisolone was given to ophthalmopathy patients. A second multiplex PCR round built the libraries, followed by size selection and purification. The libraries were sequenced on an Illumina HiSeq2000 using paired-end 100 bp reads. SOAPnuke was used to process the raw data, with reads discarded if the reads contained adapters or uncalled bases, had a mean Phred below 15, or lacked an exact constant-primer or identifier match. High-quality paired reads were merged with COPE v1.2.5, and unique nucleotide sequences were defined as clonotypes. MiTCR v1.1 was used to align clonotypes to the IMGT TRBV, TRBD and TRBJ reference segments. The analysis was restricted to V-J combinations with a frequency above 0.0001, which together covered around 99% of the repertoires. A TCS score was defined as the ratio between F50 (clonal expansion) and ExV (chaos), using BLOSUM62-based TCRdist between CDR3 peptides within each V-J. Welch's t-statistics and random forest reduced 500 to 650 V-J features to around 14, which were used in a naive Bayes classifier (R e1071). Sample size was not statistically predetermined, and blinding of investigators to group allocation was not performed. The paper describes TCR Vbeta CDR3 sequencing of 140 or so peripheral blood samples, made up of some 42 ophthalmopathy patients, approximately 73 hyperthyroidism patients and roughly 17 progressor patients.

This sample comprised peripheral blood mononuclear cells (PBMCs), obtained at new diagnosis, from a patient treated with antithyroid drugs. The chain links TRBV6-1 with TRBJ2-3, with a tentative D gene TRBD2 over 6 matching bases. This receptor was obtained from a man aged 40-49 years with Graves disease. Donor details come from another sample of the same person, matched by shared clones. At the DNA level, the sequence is TGTGCCAGCAGCCGTAATCGCGGGACCACAGATACGCAGTATTTT. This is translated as CASSRNRGTTDTQYF.